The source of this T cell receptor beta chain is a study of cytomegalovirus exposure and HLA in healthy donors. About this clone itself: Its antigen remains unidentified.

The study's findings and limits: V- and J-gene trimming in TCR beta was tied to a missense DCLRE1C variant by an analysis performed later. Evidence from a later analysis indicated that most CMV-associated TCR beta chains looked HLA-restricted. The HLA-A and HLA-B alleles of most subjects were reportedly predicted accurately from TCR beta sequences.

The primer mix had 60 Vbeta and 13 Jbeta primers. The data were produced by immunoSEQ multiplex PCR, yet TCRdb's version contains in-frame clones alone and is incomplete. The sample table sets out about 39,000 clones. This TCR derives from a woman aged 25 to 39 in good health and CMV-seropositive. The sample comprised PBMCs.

The CDR3 protein is CASSMDRAEAFF. The CDR3 nucleotides are TGTGCCAGTAGTATGGACAGGGCTGAAGCTTTCTTT. This sequence joins TRBV19 and TRBJ1-1; 8 nucleotides align to TRBD1. Germline CDR1 LNHDA, CDR2 SQIVND (reference sequence). The junction had 0 bases not matched to a gene; V was cut back by 3 bases and J by 6 bases. The CDR3 contains 12 residues.